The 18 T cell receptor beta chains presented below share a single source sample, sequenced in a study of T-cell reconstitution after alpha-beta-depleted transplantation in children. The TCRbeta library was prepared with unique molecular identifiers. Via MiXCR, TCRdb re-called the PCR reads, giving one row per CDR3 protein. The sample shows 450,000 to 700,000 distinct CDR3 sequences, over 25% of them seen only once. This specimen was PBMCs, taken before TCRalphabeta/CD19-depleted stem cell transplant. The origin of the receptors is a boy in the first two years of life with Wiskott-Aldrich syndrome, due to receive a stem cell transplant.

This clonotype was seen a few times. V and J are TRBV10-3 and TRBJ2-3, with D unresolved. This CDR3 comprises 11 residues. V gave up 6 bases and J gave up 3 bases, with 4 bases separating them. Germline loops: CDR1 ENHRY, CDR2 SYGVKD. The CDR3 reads CAIRETDTQYF. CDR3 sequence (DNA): TGTGCCATCAGGGAAACAGATACGCAGTATTTT.

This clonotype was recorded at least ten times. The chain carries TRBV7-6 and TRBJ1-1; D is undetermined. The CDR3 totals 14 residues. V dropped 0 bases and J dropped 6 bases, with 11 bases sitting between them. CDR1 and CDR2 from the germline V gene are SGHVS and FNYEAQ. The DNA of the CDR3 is TGTGCCAGCAGCTTAGCCCCCTCGGTCGCTGAAGCTTTCTTT. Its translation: CASSLAPSVAEAFF. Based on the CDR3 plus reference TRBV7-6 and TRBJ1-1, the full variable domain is GAGVSQSPRYKVTKRGQDVALRCDPISGHVSLYWYRQALGQGPEFLTYFNYEAQQDKSGLPNDRFSAERPEGSISTLTIQRTEQRDSAMYRCASSLAPSVAEAFFGQGTRLTVV.

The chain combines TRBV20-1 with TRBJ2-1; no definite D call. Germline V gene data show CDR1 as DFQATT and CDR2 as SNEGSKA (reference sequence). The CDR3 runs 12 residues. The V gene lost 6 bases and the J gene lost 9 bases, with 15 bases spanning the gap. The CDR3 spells CSAIPQDGEQFF. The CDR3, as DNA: TGCAGTGCAATCCCGCAGGACGGTGAGCAGTTCTTC.

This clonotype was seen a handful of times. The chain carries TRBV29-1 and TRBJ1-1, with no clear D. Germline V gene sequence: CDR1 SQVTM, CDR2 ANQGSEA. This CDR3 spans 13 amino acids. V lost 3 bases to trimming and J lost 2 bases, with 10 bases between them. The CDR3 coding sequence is TGCAGCGTTGATTGGGCGGAAAACACTGAAGCTTTCTTT. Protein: CSVDWAENTEAFF.

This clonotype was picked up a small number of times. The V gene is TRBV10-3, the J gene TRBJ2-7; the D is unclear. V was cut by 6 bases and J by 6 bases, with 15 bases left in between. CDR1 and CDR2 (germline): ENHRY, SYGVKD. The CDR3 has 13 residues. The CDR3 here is CAIRRREKGEQYF. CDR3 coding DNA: TGTGCCATCAGAAGACGTGAAAAGGGCGAGCAGTACTTC.

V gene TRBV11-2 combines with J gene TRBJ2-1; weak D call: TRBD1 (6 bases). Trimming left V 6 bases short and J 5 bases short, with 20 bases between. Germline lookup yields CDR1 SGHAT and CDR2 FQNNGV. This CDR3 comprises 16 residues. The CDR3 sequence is CASRPPRTVDHNEQFF. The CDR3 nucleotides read TGTGCCAGCAGGCCCCCTAGGACAGTAGACCACAATGAGCAGTTCTTC.

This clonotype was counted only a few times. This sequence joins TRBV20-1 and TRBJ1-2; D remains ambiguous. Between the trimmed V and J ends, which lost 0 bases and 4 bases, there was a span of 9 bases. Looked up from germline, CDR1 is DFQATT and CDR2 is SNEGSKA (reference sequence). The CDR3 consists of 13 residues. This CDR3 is CSARDDITYGYTF. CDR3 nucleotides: TGCAGTGCTAGAGATGATATCACCTATGGCTACACCTTC.

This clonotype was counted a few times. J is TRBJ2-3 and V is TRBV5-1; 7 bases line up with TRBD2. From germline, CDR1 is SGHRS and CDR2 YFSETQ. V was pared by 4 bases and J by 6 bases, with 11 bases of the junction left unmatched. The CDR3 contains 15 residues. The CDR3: CASSRGGSLADTQYF. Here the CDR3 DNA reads TGCGCCAGCAGCCGTGGCGGGAGCTTGGCGGATACGCAGTATTTT. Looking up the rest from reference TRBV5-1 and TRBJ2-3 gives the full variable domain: KAGVTQTPRYLIKTRGQQVTLSCSPISGHRSVSWYQQTPGQGLQFLFEYFSETQRNKGNFPGRFSGRQFSNSRSEMNVSTLELGDSALYLCASSRGGSLADTQYFGPGTRLTVL.

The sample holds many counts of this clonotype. The DNA of the CDR3 is TGTGCCAGCAGTTTATCCTACAGGGGGAGGGGCACTGAAGCTTTCTTT. Protein product: CASSLSYRGRGTEAFF. V and J are TRBV27 and TRBJ1-1, with 8 bases fitting TRBD1. Germline trimming cut 0 bases from V and 4 bases from J; bases unmatched to any gene: 7. This CDR3 has 16 amino acids. CDR1 is MNHEY and CDR2 is SMNVEV in the germline V gene (reference sequence).

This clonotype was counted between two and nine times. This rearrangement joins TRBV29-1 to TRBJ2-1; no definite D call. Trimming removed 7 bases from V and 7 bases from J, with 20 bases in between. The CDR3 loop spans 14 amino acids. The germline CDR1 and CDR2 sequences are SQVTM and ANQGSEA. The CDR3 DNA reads TGCAGCGGACGGATTAATAGTCTTTTTAATGAGCAGTTCTTC. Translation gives CSGRINSLFNEQFF.

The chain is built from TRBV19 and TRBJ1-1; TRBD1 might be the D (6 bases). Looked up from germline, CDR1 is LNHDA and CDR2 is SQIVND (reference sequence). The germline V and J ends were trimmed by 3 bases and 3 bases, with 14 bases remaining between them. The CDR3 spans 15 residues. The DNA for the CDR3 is TGTGCCAGTAGTATTCTTGGGGGCATCGACACTGAAGCTTTCTTT. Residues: CASSILGGIDTEAFF.

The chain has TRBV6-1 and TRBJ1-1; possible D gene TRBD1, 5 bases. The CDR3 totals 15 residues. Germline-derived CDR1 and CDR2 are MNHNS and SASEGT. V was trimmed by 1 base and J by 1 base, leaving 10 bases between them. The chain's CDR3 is CASSEERDWNTEAFF. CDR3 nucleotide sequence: TGTGCCAGCAGTGAAGAGCGGGACTGGAACACTGAAGCTTTCTTT.

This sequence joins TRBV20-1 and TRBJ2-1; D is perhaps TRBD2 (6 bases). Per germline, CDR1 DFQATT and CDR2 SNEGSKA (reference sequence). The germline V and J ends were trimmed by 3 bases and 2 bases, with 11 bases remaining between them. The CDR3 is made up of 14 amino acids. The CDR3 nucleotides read TGCAGTGCTAGGGCGGGGAGCCCCTACAATGAGCAGTTCTTC. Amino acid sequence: CSARAGSPYNEQFF.

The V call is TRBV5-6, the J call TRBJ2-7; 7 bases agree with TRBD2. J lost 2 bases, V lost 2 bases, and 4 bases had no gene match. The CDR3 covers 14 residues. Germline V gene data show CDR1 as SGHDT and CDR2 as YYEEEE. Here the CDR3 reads CASSFTGRTYEQYF. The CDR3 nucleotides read TGTGCCAGCAGCTTCACCGGGAGGACCTACGAGCAGTACTTC.

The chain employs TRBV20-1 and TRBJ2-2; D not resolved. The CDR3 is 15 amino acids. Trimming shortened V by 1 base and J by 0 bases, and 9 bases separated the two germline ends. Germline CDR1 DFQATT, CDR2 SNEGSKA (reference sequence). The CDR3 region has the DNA TGCAGTGCTAGAGGTGCTGGAACGAACACCGGGGAGCTGTTTTTT. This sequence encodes CSARGAGTNTGELFF.

The CDR3 spells CSVRRGANTDTQYF. In nucleotides, the CDR3 is TGCAGCGTACGTAGGGGGGCTAACACAGATACGCAGTATTTT. This chain links TRBV29-1 with TRBJ2-3; either TRBD1 or TRBD2 may fit D (6 bases each). The germline V gene has CDR1 SQVTM and CDR2 ANQGSEA. V lost 6 bases and J lost 2, with 15 bases in between. This CDR3 comprises 14 residues.

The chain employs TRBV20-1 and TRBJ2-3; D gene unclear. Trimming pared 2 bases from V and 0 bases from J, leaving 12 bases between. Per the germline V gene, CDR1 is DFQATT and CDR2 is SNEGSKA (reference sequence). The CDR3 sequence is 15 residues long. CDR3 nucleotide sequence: TGCAGTGCTAGAATACTTGGGGATAGCACAGATACGCAGTATTTT. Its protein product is CSARILGDSTDTQYF.

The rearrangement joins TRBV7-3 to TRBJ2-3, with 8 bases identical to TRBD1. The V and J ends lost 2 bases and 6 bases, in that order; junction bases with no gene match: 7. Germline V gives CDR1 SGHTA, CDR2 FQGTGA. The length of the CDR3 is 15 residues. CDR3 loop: CASSLSGGAMDTQYF. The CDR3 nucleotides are TGTGCCAGCAGCTTATCAGGGGGCGCTATGGATACGCAGTATTTT.